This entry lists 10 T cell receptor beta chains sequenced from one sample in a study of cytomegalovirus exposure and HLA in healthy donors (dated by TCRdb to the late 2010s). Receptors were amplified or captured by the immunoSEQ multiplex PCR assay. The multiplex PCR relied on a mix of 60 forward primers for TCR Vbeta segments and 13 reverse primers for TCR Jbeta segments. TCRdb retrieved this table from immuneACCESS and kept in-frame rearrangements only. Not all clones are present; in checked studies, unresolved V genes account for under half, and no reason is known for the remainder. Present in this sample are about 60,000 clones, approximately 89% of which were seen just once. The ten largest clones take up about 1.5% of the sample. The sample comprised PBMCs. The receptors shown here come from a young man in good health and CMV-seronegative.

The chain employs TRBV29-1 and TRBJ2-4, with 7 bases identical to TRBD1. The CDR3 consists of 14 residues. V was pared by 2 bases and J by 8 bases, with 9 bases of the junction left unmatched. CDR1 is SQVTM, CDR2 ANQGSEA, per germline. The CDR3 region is CSVERDTQGDIQYF. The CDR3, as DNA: TGCAGCGTTGAAAGGGACACCCAGGGGGACATTCAGTACTTC.

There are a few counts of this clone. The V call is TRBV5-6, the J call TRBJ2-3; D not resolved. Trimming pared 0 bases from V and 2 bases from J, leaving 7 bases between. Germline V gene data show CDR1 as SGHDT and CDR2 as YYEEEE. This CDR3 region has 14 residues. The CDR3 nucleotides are TGTGCCAGCAGCTTGGACAGCTCCACAGATACGCAGTATTTT. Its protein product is CASSLDSSTDTQYF.

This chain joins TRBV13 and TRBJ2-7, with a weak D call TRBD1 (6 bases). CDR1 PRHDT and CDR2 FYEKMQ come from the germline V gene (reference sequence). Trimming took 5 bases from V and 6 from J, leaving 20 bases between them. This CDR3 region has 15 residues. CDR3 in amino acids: CASSPSGWGQREQYF. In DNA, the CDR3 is TGTGCCAGCAGCCCCTCGGGTTGGGGGCAACGCGAGCAGTACTTC.

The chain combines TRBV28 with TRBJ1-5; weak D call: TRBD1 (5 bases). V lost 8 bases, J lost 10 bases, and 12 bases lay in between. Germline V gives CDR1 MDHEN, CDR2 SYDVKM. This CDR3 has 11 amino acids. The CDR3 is CASGRGYPQHF. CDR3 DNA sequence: TGTGCCAGCGGAAGGGGTTATCCCCAGCATTTT. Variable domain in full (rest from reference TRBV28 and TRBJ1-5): DVKVTQSSRYLVKRTGEKVFLECVQDMDHENMFWYRQDPGLGLRLIYFSYDVKMKEKGDIPEGYSVSREKKERFSLILESASTNQTSMYLCASGRGYPQHFGDGTRLSIL.

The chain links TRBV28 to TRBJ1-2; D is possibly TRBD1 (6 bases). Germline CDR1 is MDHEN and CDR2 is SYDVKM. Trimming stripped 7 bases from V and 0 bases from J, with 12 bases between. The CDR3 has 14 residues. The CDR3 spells CASTADRANYGYTF. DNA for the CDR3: TGTGCCAGCACGGCGGACAGAGCTAACTATGGCTACACCTTC.

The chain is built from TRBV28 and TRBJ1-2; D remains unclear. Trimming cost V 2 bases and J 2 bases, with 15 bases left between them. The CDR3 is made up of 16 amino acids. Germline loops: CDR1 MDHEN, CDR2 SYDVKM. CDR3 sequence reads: CASSLIDTVGNYGYTF. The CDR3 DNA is TGTGCCAGCAGTTTAATAGACACGGTAGGAAACTATGGCTACACCTTC.

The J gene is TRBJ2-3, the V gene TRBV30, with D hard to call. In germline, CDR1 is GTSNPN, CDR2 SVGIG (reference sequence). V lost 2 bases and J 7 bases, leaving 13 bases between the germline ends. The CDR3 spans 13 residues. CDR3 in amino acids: CAWSTGDIYTQYF. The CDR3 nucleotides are TGTGCCTGGAGTACGGGTGATATATATACGCAGTATTTT. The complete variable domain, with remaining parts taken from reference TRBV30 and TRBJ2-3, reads SQTIHQWPATLVQPVGSPLSLECTVEGTSNPNLYWYRQAAGRGLQLLFYSVGIGQISSEVPQNLSASRPQDRQFILSSKKLLLSDSGFYLCAWSTGDIYTQYFGPGTRLTVL.

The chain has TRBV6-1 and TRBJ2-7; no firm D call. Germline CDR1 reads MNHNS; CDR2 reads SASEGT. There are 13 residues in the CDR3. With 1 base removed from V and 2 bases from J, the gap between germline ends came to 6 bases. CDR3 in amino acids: CASSEGGTYEQYF. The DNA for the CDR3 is TGTGCCAGCAGTGAAGGTGGCACCTACGAGCAGTACTTC.

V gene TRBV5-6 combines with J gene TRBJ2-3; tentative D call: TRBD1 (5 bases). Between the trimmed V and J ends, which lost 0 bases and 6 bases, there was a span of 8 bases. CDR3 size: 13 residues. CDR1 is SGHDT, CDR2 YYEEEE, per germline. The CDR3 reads CASSLEGWDTQYF. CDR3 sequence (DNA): TGTGCCAGCAGCTTGGAGGGGTGGGATACGCAGTATTTT.

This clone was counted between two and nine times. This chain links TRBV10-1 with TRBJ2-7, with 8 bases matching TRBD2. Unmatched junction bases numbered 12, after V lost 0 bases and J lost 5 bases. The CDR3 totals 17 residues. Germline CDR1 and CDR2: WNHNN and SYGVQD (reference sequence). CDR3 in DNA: TGCGCCAGCAGTGAGTCTCCTCTTCTAGCGGGTTGGAACGAGCAGTACTTC. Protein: CASSESPLLAGWNEQYF.